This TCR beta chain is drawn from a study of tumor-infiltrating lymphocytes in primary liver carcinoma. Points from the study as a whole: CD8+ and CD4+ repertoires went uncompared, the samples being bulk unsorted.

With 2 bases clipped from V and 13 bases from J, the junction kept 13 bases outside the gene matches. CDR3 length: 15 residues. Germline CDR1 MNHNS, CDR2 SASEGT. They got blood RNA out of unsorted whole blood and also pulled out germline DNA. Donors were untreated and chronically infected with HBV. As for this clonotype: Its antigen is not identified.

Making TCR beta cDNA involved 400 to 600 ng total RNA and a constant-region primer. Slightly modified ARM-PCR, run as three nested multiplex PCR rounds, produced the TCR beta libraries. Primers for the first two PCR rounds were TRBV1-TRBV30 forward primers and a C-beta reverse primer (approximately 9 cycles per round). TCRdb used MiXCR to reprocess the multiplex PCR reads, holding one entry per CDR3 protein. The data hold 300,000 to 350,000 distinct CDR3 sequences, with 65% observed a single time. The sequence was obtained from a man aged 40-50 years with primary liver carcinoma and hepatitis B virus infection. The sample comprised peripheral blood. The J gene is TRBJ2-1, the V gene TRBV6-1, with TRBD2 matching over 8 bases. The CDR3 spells CASSESGTRGNDQFF. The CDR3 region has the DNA TGTGCCAGCAGTGAATCCGGGACTAGGGGAAACGATCAGTTCTTC.